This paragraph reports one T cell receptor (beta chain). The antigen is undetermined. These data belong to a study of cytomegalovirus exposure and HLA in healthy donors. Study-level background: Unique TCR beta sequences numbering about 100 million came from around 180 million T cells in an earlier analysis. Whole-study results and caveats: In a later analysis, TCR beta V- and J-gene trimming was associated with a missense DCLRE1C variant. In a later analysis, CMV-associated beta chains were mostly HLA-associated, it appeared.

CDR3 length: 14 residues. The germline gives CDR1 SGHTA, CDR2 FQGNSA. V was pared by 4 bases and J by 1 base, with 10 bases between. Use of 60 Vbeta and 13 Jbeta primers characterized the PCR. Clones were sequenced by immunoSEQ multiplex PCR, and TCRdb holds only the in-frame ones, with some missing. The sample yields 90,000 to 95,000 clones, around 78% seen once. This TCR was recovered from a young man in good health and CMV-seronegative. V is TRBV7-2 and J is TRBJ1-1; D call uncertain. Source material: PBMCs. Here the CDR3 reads CASSSQDANTEAFF. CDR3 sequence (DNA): TGTGCCAGCAGCTCCCAGGATGCGAACACTGAAGCTTTCTTT.